Given below is one TCR beta chain in context. The antigen is unknown. The data stem from a study of cytomegalovirus exposure and HLA in healthy donors. In the study overall: Earlier work reported about 110 million unique TCR beta sequences from some 170 million T cells.

Study-wide results and limits: It was in a later analysis that TCR association rates were seen to vary by HLA locus, highest for DRB1 and lowest for HLA-C.

PCR was performed using 60 Vbeta and 13 Jbeta primers. The method was immunoSEQ multiplex PCR; TCRdb's version includes in-frame clones alone and lacks a portion of them. The table shows around 150,000 clones, with approximately 10% occurring only once. Source material: PBMCs. This clonotype was sampled from a woman aged 40 to 50 in good health and CMV-seropositive.

This CDR3 reads CASTGGSPYEQYF. CDR3 DNA: TGTGCCAGCACGGGGGGGTCCCCCTACGAGCAGTACTTC. The chain links TRBV6-5 to TRBJ2-7; 8 positions match TRBD2. This CDR3 region has 13 residues. J gave up 2 bases and V 7 bases, and 4 bases lay outside the gene matches. From germline, CDR1 is MNHEY and CDR2 SVGAGI.